One and the same sample provided the 21 T cell receptor beta chains below, sequenced in a study of beta chain features in type 1 diabetes. The whole isolated RNA underwent reverse transcription, so sequencing captured expressed TCRB transcripts. Generated by immunoSEQ multiplex PCR, the TCRdb table keeps only in-frame clones and is missing some. Of approximately 37,000 clones detected, 64% appear once; the ten largest clones hold roughly 2%. The sequencing sample was made of Tregs from blood. The receptors here all came from a woman under 40 in good health.

This chain uses TRBV2 with TRBJ2-5; weak D call: TRBD1 (5 bases). Trimming cost V 2 bases and J 0 bases, with 10 bases left between them. CDR3 length: 15 amino acids. CDR1 and CDR2 (germline): SNHLY, FYNNEI. CDR3 DNA: TGTGCCAGCAGTGAACAGGGCCTACACCAAGAGACCCAGTACTTC. Translated: CASSEQGLHQETQYF.

This clone occurred a few times. This chain uses TRBV5-1 with TRBJ1-2; a weak D match, TRBD1 (5 bases). This CDR3 is built from 14 residues. V dropped 1 base and J dropped 4 bases, with 11 bases sitting between them. Looked up from germline, CDR1 is SGHRS and CDR2 is YFSETQ. The CDR3: CASSLNHQGYGYTF. The CDR3 DNA reads as TGCGCCAGCAGCTTGAACCATCAGGGCTATGGCTACACCTTC. Complete variable domain (other parts from reference TRBV5-1 and TRBJ1-2): KAGVTQTPRYLIKTRGQQVTLSCSPISGHRSVSWYQQTPGQGLQFLFEYFSETQRNKGNFPGRFSGRQFSNSRSEMNVSTLELGDSALYLCASSLNHQGYGYTFGSGTRLTVV.

The chain combines TRBV7-3 with TRBJ1-1; a weak D match, TRBD1 (5 bases). The CDR3 sequence is 16 residues long. Deletions cut 2 bases from V and 1 base from J, with 14 bases between. The germline V gene encodes CDR1 SGHTA and CDR2 FQGTGA. The DNA for the CDR3 is TGTGCCAGCAGCTTAGGGGCGCGGGAACCGAACACTGAAGCTTTCTTT. Translating it yields CASSLGAREPNTEAFF.

This clone came up a few times. The chain links TRBV15 to TRBJ2-1; D perhaps matches TRBD2 (5 bases). The CDR3 extends over 14 amino acids. The V gene's germline CDR1 is LNHNV and CDR2 YYDKDF (reference sequence). Trimming took 5 bases from V and 12 from J, leaving 20 bases between them. The chain's CDR3 is CATSYEYLAGAQFF. The DNA of the CDR3 is TGTGCCACCAGCTATGAATATCTAGCCGGTGCGCAGTTCTTC. Supplemented by reference TRBV15 and TRBJ2-1, the full variable domain reads DAMVIQNPRYQVTQFGKPVTLSCSQTLNHNVMYWYQQKSSQAPKLLFHYYDKDFNNEADTPDNFQSRRPNTSFCFLDIRSPGLGDTAMYLCATSYEYLAGAQFFGPGTRLTVL.

On this clone itself: The junction and the germline gene differ at one end; a read error may be behind it. Other DNA sequences in this sample translate to the same CDR3. The V and J genes are TRBV7-3 and TRBJ2-6, with D uncertain. The CDR3 sequence is 15 residues long. The germline V gene has CDR1 SGHTA and CDR2 FQGTGA. The CDR3 bases are TGTGCCAGCAGTTTAAGGGCTACTGGGGCCAACGTCCTGACTTTC. It codes for CASSLRATGANVLTF.

This clone occurred once. The gene calls are TRBV9 and TRBJ2-7; weak D call: TRBD2 (5 bases). The V gene lost 2 bases and the J gene lost 2 bases, with 11 bases spanning the gap. Looked up from germline, CDR1 is SGDLS and CDR2 is YYNGEE. The CDR3 loop spans 14 amino acids. CDR3 amino acids: CASSVSLAPYEQYF. The CDR3 coding sequence is TGTGCCAGCAGCGTGAGTCTAGCCCCCTACGAGCAGTACTTC.

A few counts support this clone. The chain combines TRBV7-8 with TRBJ1-5; D is possibly TRBD1 (6 bases). This CDR3 region has 18 residues. Trimming shortened V by 5 bases and J by 1 base, and 21 bases separated the two germline ends. Per the germline V gene, CDR1 is SGHVS and CDR2 is FQNEAQ. In nucleotides, the CDR3 is TGTGCCAGCAGCCTCAGGGGCAAGGTATCTCCGAGCAATCAGCCCCAGCATTTT. This codes for CASSLRGKVSPSNQPQHF.

The gene calls are TRBV5-6 and TRBJ2-7; D perhaps matches TRBD1 (6 bases). The length of the CDR3 is 13 residues. V lost 6 bases to trimming and J lost 2 bases, with 12 bases between them. Germline V gives CDR1 SGHDT, CDR2 YYEEEE. DNA for the CDR3: TGTGCCAGCAACCCGACAGGTACCTACGAGCAGTACTTC. It encodes CASNPTGTYEQYF.

This clone was counted only a few times. This chain links TRBV9 with TRBJ1-1; TRBD1 matches 8 bases. J gave up 9 bases and V 4 bases, and 5 bases lay outside the gene matches. CDR3 size: 12 residues. The germline V gene has CDR1 SGDLS and CDR2 YYNGEE. Written as DNA, the CDR3 is TGTGCCAGCAGCTTGCGGACAGGGAAAGCTTTCTTT. It is translated as CASSLRTGKAFF.

The genes are TRBV10-3 and TRBJ2-1, with 13 bases fitting TRBD2. V shed 3 bases, J shed 3 bases, and the junction held 2 bases outside the gene matches. CDR1 is ENHRY, CDR2 SYGVKD, per germline. The CDR3 is made up of 16 amino acids. In nucleotides, the CDR3 is TGTGCCATCAGTGACGGGACTAGCGGGGTCTACAATGAGCAGTTCTTC. Its protein is CAISDGTSGVYNEQFF.

The gene calls are TRBV28 and TRBJ1-1; no clear D gene. The CDR3 spans 13 residues. Germline assignment: CDR1 MDHEN and CDR2 SYDVKM. Trimming stripped 6 bases from V and 5 bases from J, with 13 bases between. The CDR3 region is CASSFSRMTEAFF. The CDR3 nucleotides are TGTGCCAGCAGCTTTTCCAGAATGACTGAAGCTTTCTTT.

V and J are TRBV7-9 and TRBJ2-1; 9 nucleotides match TRBD2. There are 17 residues in the CDR3. Per the germline V gene, CDR1 is SEHNR and CDR2 is FQNEAQ (reference sequence). Trimming cost V 4 bases and J 3 bases; bases outside gene matches: 10. The CDR3 DNA reads TGTGCCAGCAGCTCCCCCGGGACTAGCAATTTCTACAATGAGCAGTTCTTC. Translated, it gives CASSSPGTSNFYNEQFF.

The chain joins TRBV18 to TRBJ2-5, with a possible D match to TRBD1 (6 bases). TRBJ2-7 matches the DNA end more closely, so the J call is doubtful. CDR1 and CDR2 (germline): KGHSH, LQKENI. CDR3 length: 16 residues. CDR3 bases: TGTGCCAGCTCACCACGCGGAGGACAGCTCTCGTACGAGCAGTACTTC. The encoded protein is CASSPRGGQLSYEQYF.

The chain has TRBV7-2 and TRBJ1-2, with D maybe TRBD1 (5 bases). The CDR3 runs to 13 residues. Germline V gene lookup returns CDR1 SGHTA and CDR2 FQGNSA. Trimming took off 6 bases at V and 4 bases at J, with 12 bases between the two ends. In nucleotides, the CDR3 is TGTGCCAGCAGGGATTCGACAGTCTATGGCTACACCTTC. It is translated as CASRDSTVYGYTF.

The V and J genes are TRBV29-1 and TRBJ1-2; D is possibly TRBD1 (5 bases). Deletions cut 0 bases from V and 6 bases from J, with 20 bases between. This CDR3 has 16 residues. Germline loops: CDR1 SQVTM, CDR2 ANQGSEA. For the CDR3, the DNA is TGCAGCGTTGAAGATTATAAGTGGGGGGACTGGAATGGCTACACCTTC. Amino acid sequence: CSVEDYKWGDWNGYTF.

The chain couples TRBV18 to TRBJ2-1; 7 positions agree with TRBD1. J gave up 0 bases and V 1 base, and 0 bases lay outside the gene matches. Germline V CDR1 and CDR2: KGHSH, LQKENI. The CDR3 sequence is 15 residues long. CDR3 nucleotides: TGTGCCAGCTCACCACGACAGGGCTCCTACAATGAGCAGTTCTTC. Amino acid sequence: CASSPRQGSYNEQFF. Looking up the rest from reference TRBV18 and TRBJ2-1 gives the full variable domain: NAGVMQNPRHLVRRRGQEARLRCSPMKGHSHVYWYRQLPEEGLKFMVYLQKENIIDESGMPKERFSAEFPKEGPSILRIQQVVRGDSAAYFCASSPRQGSYNEQFFGPGTRLTVL.

The V call is TRBV7-8, the J call TRBJ2-3, with a tentative D call TRBD2 (7 bases). V was trimmed by 2 bases and J by 2 bases, leaving 17 bases between them. The length of the CDR3 is 17 residues. Germline CDR1 and CDR2: SGHVS and FQNEAQ. The CDR3 coding sequence is TGTGCCAGCAGCTTATCAATGTTGGGGGGGGCCACAGATACGCAGTATTTT. This encodes CASSLSMLGGATDTQYF.

The chain uses TRBV6-5 and TRBJ2-7; 11 nucleotides agree with TRBD2. Germline lookup yields CDR1 MNHEY and CDR2 SVGAGI. Germline trimming cut 5 bases from V and 1 base from J; bases unmatched to any gene: 4. CDR3 length: 15 residues. CDR3 DNA: TGTGCCAGCAGTAGGACTAGCGGGCATTCCTACGAGCAGTACTTC. Protein sequence: CASSRTSGHSYEQYF.

This clone has a handful of counts. J is TRBJ2-1 and V is TRBV6-5; TRBD2 matches 8 bases. After removal of 5 bases from V and 8 bases from J, the junction contained 8 bases not matched to a gene. The CDR3 sequence is 14 residues long. CDR1 MNHEY and CDR2 SVGAGI come from the germline V gene. CDR3 residues: CASSRKREYHEQFF. The CDR3 nucleotides read TGTGCCAGCAGTCGAAAGCGGGAGTACCATGAGCAGTTCTTC.

The chain recombines TRBV18 with TRBJ2-1, with 8 bases lining up with TRBD1. Germline CDR1 KGHSH, CDR2 LQKENI. The CDR3 sequence is 18 residues long. V lost 4 bases, J lost 5 bases, and 16 bases stayed unmatched. CDR3 in DNA: TGTGCCAGCTCACTCACGTTATCACAGGGGGGCAGAGACAATGAGCAGTTCTTC. This encodes CASSLTLSQGGRDNEQFF.

This clone was found once. CDR3 protein: CASSPGLAGDQGYEQYF. The CDR3 DNA reads TGTGCCAGCAGTCCGGGACTAGCGGGAGATCAAGGGTACGAGCAGTACTTC. V and J are TRBV7-9 and TRBJ2-7; 14 positions agree with TRBD2. The CDR3 loop spans 17 amino acids. Germline lookup yields CDR1 SEHNR and CDR2 FQNEAQ (reference sequence). Germline trimming cut 6 bases from V and 4 bases from J; bases unmatched to any gene: 11. The full variable domain, completed using reference TRBV7-9 and TRBJ2-7, is DTGVSQNPRHKITKRGQNVTFRCDPISEHNRLYWYRQTLGQGPEFLTYFQNEAQLEKSRLLSDRFSAERPKGSFSTLEIQRTEQGDSAMYLCASSPGLAGDQGYEQYFGPGTRLTVT.